This TCR beta chain was observed in a study of human T cells and chemical hapten exposure. Findings of the study overall: Counts of TCRs above 1 in 1000 frequency stayed unchanged with DPC sensitization.

Time point: healthy volunteer bleed at 6 weeks. Unfractionated whole blood served as the source for total RNA extraction. TCRdb reprocessed the RACE reads via MiXCR and lists one record per CDR3 protein. The sample contains 35,000 to 50,000 distinct CDR3 sequences, about 4% of which appear only once. This clonotype was counted ten times or more. Its antigen is currently unknown. The CDR3 consists of 13 residues. CDR1 is SNHLY, CDR2 FYNNEI, per germline. V was trimmed by 10 bases and J by 2 bases, leaving 14 bases between them. The source is a human donor in good health. Some clones in this sample may be carry-over from other donors' samples. Sequencing was performed on whole blood. The gene calls are TRBV2 and TRBJ1-1; D call uncertain. The CDR3 coding sequence is TGTGCCAAAACTACGGGCCTCAACACTGAAGCTTTCTTT. Its translation is CAKTTGLNTEAFF.